The table lists the clone carrying this T cell receptor (beta chain) with a count of one. The sample belongs to a study of blood T cell repertoires in COVID-19. Background on the study: PBMCs, B-cell-depleted T cells, or T cells provided the cDNA or gDNA that made up the material.

Study processing details: Reference gene primer amplification yielded estimated nucleated cell counts. Assay: immunoSEQ multiplex PCR; the TCRdb copy retains only in-frame clones and omits some. V, J and clone size reflect that table, while D and trimming were determined from the DNA. This sample has about 250,000 clones, with roughly nine tenths found just once. The ends lost 5 bases at V and 2 bases at J; junction bases unmatched: 5. The CDR3 sequence is 14 residues long. Germline V gene sequence: CDR1 MNHEY, CDR2 SMNVEV (reference sequence). The age range of participants was 18 to 89 years, with residence in about 25 US areas. Membership in each cohort depended on participant-reported clinical history.

The V gene is TRBV27, the J gene TRBJ1-2; 7 bases map to TRBD1. Sequenced sample: PBMCs or T cells enriched from blood (not recorded which). This clonotype originated in a young woman who had recovered from COVID-19. CDR3 in amino acids: CASSTLTGNYGYTF. The CDR3 DNA is TGTGCCAGCAGTACCCTGACAGGGAACTATGGCTACACCTTC.